A few counts support the clone carrying this T cell receptor (beta chain). The data were obtained in a study of quantifying T cell responses using KT2 cells. About the study: RNA was reverse transcribed with TCR alpha and beta constant-region primers.

CDR3 length equals 16 residues. After removal of 4 bases from V and 2 bases from J, the junction contained 9 bases not matched to a gene. Germline CDR1 reads SGDLS; CDR2 reads YYNGEE. A single-stranded UMI oligo with SP2 sequence was ligated to cDNA 3' ends. An equimolar mix of RC1.1 and RC1.2 primed the beta chain across TRBC1 and TRBC2. From the second PCR onward, TCR alpha and beta chains were processed separately. TCRdb used MiXCR to reprocess the UMI-ligation and nested PCR reads, holding one entry per CDR3 protein. The profile covers 42,000 or so distinct CDR3 sequences, with approximately 17% appearing a single time and around 43% taken by the ten largest.

The sequenced sample consisted of PBMCs spiked with cells of the T cell clone KT2. The clonotype originates from a human donor. V gene TRBV9 combines with J gene TRBJ2-3, with 8 bases lining up with TRBD2. CDR3 DNA: TGTGCCAGCAGCTCAAGGGCGGGGGGCGACACAGATACGCAGTATTTT. Its translation is CASSSRAGGDTDTQYF.